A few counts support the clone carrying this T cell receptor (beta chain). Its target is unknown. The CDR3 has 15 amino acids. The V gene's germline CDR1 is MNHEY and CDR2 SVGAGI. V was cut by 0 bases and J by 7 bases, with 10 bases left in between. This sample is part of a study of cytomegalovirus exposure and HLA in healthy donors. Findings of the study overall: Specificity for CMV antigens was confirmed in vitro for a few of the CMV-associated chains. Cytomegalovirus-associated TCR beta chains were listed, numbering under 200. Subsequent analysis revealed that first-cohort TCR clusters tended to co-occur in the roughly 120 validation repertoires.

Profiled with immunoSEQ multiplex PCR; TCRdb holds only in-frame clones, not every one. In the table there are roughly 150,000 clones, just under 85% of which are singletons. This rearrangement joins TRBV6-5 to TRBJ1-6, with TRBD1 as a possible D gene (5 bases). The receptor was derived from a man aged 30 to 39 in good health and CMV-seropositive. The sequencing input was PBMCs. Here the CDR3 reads CASSYSGQGNSPLHF. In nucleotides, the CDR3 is TGTGCCAGCAGTTACTCAGGGCAGGGCAATTCACCCCTCCACTTT.